Listed below are T cell receptor beta chains from one sample, sequenced in a study of early T cells in non-severe SARS-CoV-2 infection. TCRdb used MiXCR to reprocess the 5' RACE reads, holding one entry per CDR3 protein. The sample yields about 110,000 distinct CDR3 sequences, about an eighth seen once. Material for sequencing was whole blood. All receptors derive from an adult who was a healthcare worker with PCR-confirmed SARS-CoV-2 infection or an uninfected control (not recorded which). Each CDR3 is given with its conserved first and last residue. D genes are given only for firm matches. For some rows the clone size is stated as once, few or many, or as a class when expanded; others skip it.

v_gene	j_gene	abundance	d_gene	CDR3nt	CDR3aa
TRBV12-3/TRBV12-4	TRBJ1-1	many	-	TGTGCCAGCAGTGAGTCCTGGGGCACTGAAGCTTTCTTT	CASSESWGTEAFF
TRBV7-2	TRBJ2-2	-	-	TGTGCCAGCAGCTGGAAATATCGCACCGGGGAGCTGTTTTTT	CASSWKYRTGELFF
TRBV4-2	TRBJ1-5	-	-	TGTGCCAGCAGCCAAGCTCACAGGGTTGGCAATCAGCCCCAGCATTTT	CASSQAHRVGNQPQHF
TRBV5-1	TRBJ2-1	few	TRBD2	TGCGCCAGCAGCCAAGGGACTAGTGGTGCGAATGAGCAGTTCTTC	CASSQGTSGANEQFF
TRBV11-3	TRBJ1-1	few	-	TGTGCCAGCAGCCCCTCCGTCGCGTCCTTGAAAGAAGCTTTCTTT	CASSPSVASLKEAFF
TRBV11-3	TRBJ2-5	many	-	TGTGCCAGCAGCTTCGGGACCAAGGACGAAGAGACCCAGTACTTC	CASSFGTKDEETQYF
TRBV18	TRBJ2-7	few	-	TGTGCCAGCTCACAACAGTCCTACGAGCAGTACTTC	CASSQQSYEQYF
TRBV18	TRBJ2-1	many	TRBD2	TGTGCCAGCTCACCACTGTCTAGCGGGAGTGATGAGCAGTTCTTC	CASSPLSSGSDEQFF
TRBV29-1	TRBJ1-1	many	TRBD1	TGCAGCGTTTCCCGGGACAGGGACACTGAAGCTTTCTTT	CSVSRDRDTEAFF
TRBV28	TRBJ2-7	few	TRBD1	TGTGCCAGCAGTTTCCCCCAGGGGGCTTTATACGAGCAGTACTTC	CASSFPQGALYEQYF
TRBV27	TRBJ2-2	few	TRBD1	TGTGCCAGCAGTTTACAGGACAGGGCCGGGGAGCTGTTTTTT	CASSLQDRAGELFF
TRBV5-1	TRBJ2-2	few	-	TGCGCCAGCAGGGGCCCATCTCCCAACACCGGGGAGCTGTTTTTT	CASRGPSPNTGELFF
TRBV5-1	TRBJ2-2	many	TRBD1	TGCGCCAGTTTCAAACAGGGGACCGGGGAGCTGTTTTTT	CASFKQGTGELFF
TRBV12-3/TRBV12-4	TRBJ1-5	few	TRBD1	TGTGCCATCGGACAGGGGCGCAATCAGCCCCAGCATTTT	CAIGQGRNQPQHF
TRBV7-8	TRBJ2-1	-	-	TGTGTCAGCAGCTTAACGCGGTACAATGAGCAGTTCTTC	CVSSLTRYNEQFF
TRBV3-1	TRBJ2-1	few	-	TGTGCCAGCAGCAGGACCTACAATGAGCAGTTCTTC	CASSRTYNEQFF
TRBV6-6	TRBJ1-1	-	-	TGTGCCAGCAGTTTCCCGGGCCGAGGGAACACTGAAGCTTTCTTT	CASSFPGRGNTEAFF
TRBV5-1	TRBJ1-2	many	-	TGCGCCAGCAGCTTGGTTCCGGGACCAAACTATGGCTACACCTTC	CASSLVPGPNYGYTF
TRBV28	TRBJ1-3	few	-	TGTGCCACCGCGTGGGGGGGCGGAAACACCATATATTTT	CATAWGGGNTIYF
TRBV6-5	TRBJ2-7	-	-	TGTGCCAGCAGTTACTCTCCCGCTTACGAGCAGTACTTC	CASSYSPAYEQYF
TRBV6-5	TRBJ1-4	-	-	TGTGCCAGCAGCCCCACAGGGAGTGAAAAACTGTTTTTT	CASSPTGSEKLFF
TRBV11-2	TRBJ2-3	many	TRBD2	TGTGCCAGCAGCAAACGGGGACTAGCGGCCCTGGGGGCGGATACGCAGTATTTT	CASSKRGLAALGADTQYF
TRBV5-1	TRBJ1-5	many	-	TGCGCCAGCAGCCTGCGCCCCCGGGACACCAATCAGCCCCAGCATTTT	CASSLRPRDTNQPQHF
TRBV21-1	TRBJ2-7	few	-	TGTGCCAGCAGCATCCGGACAGGGTGGTTTGGATACGAGCAGTACTTC	CASSIRTGWFGYEQYF
TRBV12-3/TRBV12-4	TRBJ2-3	-	TRBD1	TGTGCCAGCAGTTCCCGACAGGGGGAGGCAGATACGCAGTATTTT	CASSSRQGEADTQYF
TRBV10-3	TRBJ1-5	few	-	TGTGCCAGTTCCGGGGCCAACGGGAATCAGCCCCAGCATTTT	CASSGANGNQPQHF
TRBV7-9	TRBJ2-7	few	TRBD2	TGTGCCAGCAGCCAAATGGGACTAGGCTACGAGCAGTACTTC	CASSQMGLGYEQYF
TRBV4-2	TRBJ2-7	few	-	TGTGCCAGCAGCCAAGAGGCGCGTGGGAATTACGAGCAGTACTTC	CASSQEARGNYEQYF
TRBV20-1	TRBJ2-7	many	-	TGCAGTGCTACCCGGGACACTAACTACGAACAGTACTTC	CSATRDTNYEQYF